These 10 T cell receptor beta chains originate from one sample sequenced in a study of spatial heterogeneity in lung cancer. Whole-study findings and limits: One measure, the expanded intratumoral alpha and beta TCR count, tracked tumor mutation counts.

The antigens these receptors bind are not known. Time point denoted: sample taken at primary tumor resection. TCRdb processed the 5' RACE reads anew with MiXCR; each CDR3 protein has one entry. The sample records about 11,000 distinct CDR3 sequences, 4% to 6.5% being singletons. This specimen was lung tumor tissue, taken at surgery. The origin of the receptors is a male donor with early-stage non-small cell lung cancer.

This clonotype was recorded many times. Found in a library prepared for alpha chains, this beta chain is an off-target read, and its abundance has little meaning. The chain carries TRBV12-3 or TRBV12-4 and TRBJ1-4; weak D call: TRBD1 (6 bases). CDR3 length: 14 amino acids. The germline V and J ends were trimmed by 6 bases and 3 bases, with 11 bases remaining between them. CDR3 coding DNA: TGTGCCAGCAGGAGAGGGGGTGCTAATGAAAAACTGTTTTTT. It encodes CASRRGGANEKLFF.

This clonotype was observed at least ten times. This beta chain turned up in a library designed for alpha chains; as an off-target read, its abundance says little. This rearrangement joins TRBV18 to TRBJ2-3; D unresolved. The ends were cut back, 3 bases at V and 4 bases at J, with 8 bases in the middle. The CDR3 has 13 residues. In germline, CDR1 is KGHSH, CDR2 LQKENI. For the CDR3, the DNA is TGTGCCAGCTCACCTCTGGGCCCAGATACGCAGTATTTT. This sequence encodes CASSPLGPDTQYF.

This clonotype was picked up many times. Since it is a stray read in a library aimed at alpha chains, this beta chain has a size that is not meaningful. This chain uses TRBV6-6 with TRBJ2-3; D not resolved. V was shortened by 6 bases and J by 1 base, with 11 bases between the two germline ends. Germline assignment: CDR1 MNHNY and CDR2 SVGAGI (reference sequence). This CDR3 region has 14 residues. CDR3 sequence (DNA): TGTGCCAGCAGCCACGGTGTTGGCACAGATACGCAGTATTTT. Its translation: CASSHGVGTDTQYF.

This clonotype showed up just a few times. This beta chain is an off-target read within a library intended for alpha chains, so its frequency means little. This chain joins TRBV7-9 and TRBJ1-5; the match to TRBD1 covers 7 bases. CDR1 and CDR2 from the germline V gene are SEHNR and FQNEAQ (reference sequence). Unmatched junction bases numbered 6, after V lost 5 bases and J lost 8 bases. The CDR3 loop spans 13 amino acids. CDR3 coding DNA: TGTGCCAGCAGCCAGGGACAGAGTGAGCCCCAGCATTTT. This codes for CASSQGQSEPQHF.

There are many counts of this clonotype. The library was prepared for alpha chains; this beta chain is a stray read, so its frequency means little. V usage is TRBV5-1 and J usage is TRBJ1-3; a weak D match, TRBD1 (5 bases). The ends were cut back, 4 bases at V and 0 bases at J, with 11 bases in the middle. Per germline, CDR1 SGHRS and CDR2 YFSETQ. The CDR3 is 15 residues long. The CDR3 is CASSAGTYSGNTIYF. CDR3 nucleotide sequence: TGCGCCAGCAGCGCAGGGACGTACTCTGGAAACACCATATATTTT.

This clonotype was seen repeatedly, ten times or more. This beta chain is a stray sequence in a library constructed for alpha chains; its clone size is not meaningful. The chain has TRBV28 and TRBJ1-3; 8 nucleotides match TRBD1. The V gene's germline CDR1 is MDHEN and CDR2 SYDVKM. CDR3 length equals 14 residues. J lost 8 bases, V lost 5 bases, and 8 bases had no gene match. The DNA of the CDR3 is TGTGCCAGCAGTACCCCGACAGGGGTCCACACCATATATTTT. It translates to CASSTPTGVHTIYF.

This clonotype turned up a few times. In a library made to pick up alpha chains, this beta chain is a stray read with a size that means little. Here the CDR3 reads CSARDRKLISYNSPLHF. CDR3 nucleotides: TGCAGTGCTAGAGATCGAAAACTGATCTCCTATAATTCACCCCTCCACTTT. This chain joins TRBV20-1 and TRBJ1-6; D is unclear. The CDR3 runs 17 residues. V gave up 0 bases and J gave up 0 bases, with 12 bases separating them. CDR1 and CDR2 (germline): DFQATT, SNEGSKA (reference sequence).

This clonotype was found many times. This beta chain turned up in a library designed for alpha chains; as an off-target read, its abundance says little. The chain uses TRBV27 and TRBJ2-2, with TRBD2 identical over 9 bases. There are 17 residues in the CDR3. Germline V gene lookup returns CDR1 MNHEY and CDR2 SMNVEV (reference sequence). J was trimmed by 3 bases and V by 3 bases; bases with no gene match: 8. The CDR3 region has the DNA TGTGCCAGCAGTTTCCCCCCGAGCGGGAGGCACACCGGGGAGCTGTTTTTT. This gives the protein CASSFPPSGRHTGELFF.

This clonotype was seen many times. This beta chain turned up in a library designed for alpha chains; as an off-target read, its abundance says little. The chain's CDR3 is CASRPQGTSGNTIYF. For the CDR3, the DNA is TGTGCCAGCAGGCCACAGGGGACCTCTGGAAACACCATATATTTT. This rearrangement joins TRBV7-2 to TRBJ1-3, with 7 bases lining up with TRBD1. This CDR3 region has 15 residues. The germline CDR1 and CDR2 sequences are SGHTA and FQGNSA. The J segment lost 0 bases and the V segment lost 6 bases, leaving 5 bases of the junction unmatched.

Concerning this clonotype itself: A library made for alpha chains picked up this beta chain off target, so its size means little. This rearrangement joins TRBV27 to TRBJ2-3; no clear D gene. Trimming cost V 2 bases and J 2 bases, with 8 bases left between them. CDR1 and CDR2 (germline): MNHEY, SMNVEV (reference sequence). This CDR3 spans 14 amino acids. The CDR3 sequence: CASSLRLLTDTQYF. The CDR3 region has the DNA TGTGCCAGCAGTTTAAGGCTTCTCACAGATACGCAGTATTTT.